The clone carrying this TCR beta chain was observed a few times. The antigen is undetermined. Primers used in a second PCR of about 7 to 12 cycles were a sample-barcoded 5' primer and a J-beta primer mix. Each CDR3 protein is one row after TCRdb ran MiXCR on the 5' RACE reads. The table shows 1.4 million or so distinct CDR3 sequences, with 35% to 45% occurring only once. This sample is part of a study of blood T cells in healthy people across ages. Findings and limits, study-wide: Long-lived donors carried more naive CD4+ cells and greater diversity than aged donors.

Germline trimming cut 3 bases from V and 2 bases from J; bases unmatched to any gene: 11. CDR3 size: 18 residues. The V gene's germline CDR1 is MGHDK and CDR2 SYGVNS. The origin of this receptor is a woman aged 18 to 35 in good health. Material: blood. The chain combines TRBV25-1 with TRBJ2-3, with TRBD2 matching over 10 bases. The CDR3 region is CASSDGLAASPSTDTQYF. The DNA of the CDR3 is TGTGCCAGCAGTGACGGACTAGCGGCTTCCCCCTCCACAGATACGCAGTATTTT.